A selection of T cell receptor beta chains follows, all from one sample in a study of blood T cells in healthy people across ages. TCRdb ran MiXCR on the 5' RACE reads and lists one entry per CDR3 protein. The data contain 660,000 or so distinct CDR3 sequences, 45% to 65% of them singletons. Sequencing was carried out using blood. All receptors derive from a man in his fifties or sixties in good health. Both conserved end residues are part of each CDR3. D genes are given only for firm matches. Size is omitted from some rows. Given values are once, few, many or a class for expanded clones.

cdr3_aa: CASSQVPHSGTGENGGYTF
cdr3_nt: TGCGCCAGCAGCCAAGTTCCCCACTCCGGGACAGGGGAAAATGGTGGCTACACCTTC
clone_size: few
v_call: TRBV4-1
d_call: TRBD1
j_call: TRBJ1-2

cdr3_aa: CASSRKGTGGYEQYF
cdr3_nt: TGTGCCAGCAGCCGTAAAGGGACAGGGGGCTACGAGCAGTACTTC
clone_size: -
v_call: TRBV6-5
d_call: TRBD1
j_call: TRBJ2-7

cdr3_aa: CASSTETQETQYF
cdr3_nt: TGTGCCAGCAGCACCGAAACCCAAGAGACCCAGTACTTC
clone_size: -
v_call: TRBV7-6
d_call: -
j_call: TRBJ2-5

cdr3_aa: CASQTGTRLGETQYF
cdr3_nt: TGCGCCAGCCAAACCGGGACTAGGCTTGGGGAGACCCAGTACTTC
clone_size: -
v_call: TRBV5-1
d_call: TRBD2
j_call: TRBJ2-5

cdr3_aa: CASSSPYRGPYEQYF
cdr3_nt: TGTGCCAGCAGTTCCCCCTACAGGGGGCCATACGAGCAGTACTTC
clone_size: few
v_call: TRBV2
d_call: TRBD1
j_call: TRBJ2-7

cdr3_aa: CASTGTANNEQFF
cdr3_nt: TGTGCCAGCACCGGGACAGCCAACAATGAGCAGTTCTTC
clone_size: -
v_call: TRBV9
d_call: TRBD1
j_call: TRBJ2-1

cdr3_aa: CASSWADRQETQYF
cdr3_nt: TGCGCCAGCAGCTGGGCTGACAGGCAAGAGACCCAGTACTTC
clone_size: -
v_call: TRBV5-1
d_call: -
j_call: TRBJ2-5

cdr3_aa: CSATRLAVGNIQYF
cdr3_nt: TGCAGTGCTACGCGACTAGCGGTGGGGAACATTCAGTACTTC
clone_size: -
v_call: TRBV20-1
d_call: TRBD2
j_call: TRBJ2-4

cdr3_aa: CASSVGTGVANYGYTF
cdr3_nt: TGTGCCAGCAGCGTAGGGACAGGGGTAGCTAACTATGGCTACACCTTC
clone_size: -
v_call: TRBV9
d_call: TRBD1
j_call: TRBJ1-2

cdr3_aa: CASSPRGAGDNEKLFF
cdr3_nt: TGTGCCAGCTCCCCACGGGGGGCAGGTGATAATGAAAAACTGTTTTTT
clone_size: -
v_call: TRBV18
d_call: -
j_call: TRBJ1-4

cdr3_aa: CASSPLGRQETQYF
cdr3_nt: TGTGCCAGCTCACCGCTCGGACGCCAAGAGACCCAGTACTTC
clone_size: once
v_call: TRBV18
d_call: -
j_call: TRBJ2-5

cdr3_aa: CSAGMTVNTEAFF
cdr3_nt: TGCAGTGCTGGAATGACGGTGAACACTGAAGCTTTCTTT
clone_size: -
v_call: TRBV20-1
d_call: -
j_call: TRBJ1-1

cdr3_aa: CASNGLSLFEQYF
cdr3_nt: TGTGCCAGCAACGGCCTCTCGCTGTTTGAGCAGTACTTC
clone_size: -
v_call: TRBV2
d_call: -
j_call: TRBJ2-7

cdr3_aa: CASSVEGQGYNEQYF
cdr3_nt: TGTGCCAGCAGCGTGGAAGGGCAAGGCTACAATGAGCAGTACTTC
clone_size: -
v_call: TRBV9
d_call: -
j_call: TRBJ2-5

cdr3_aa: CASSLVAGAETQYF
cdr3_nt: TGTGCCAGCAGCTTAGTTGCGGGGGCGGAGACCCAGTACTTC
clone_size: -
v_call: TRBV13
d_call: -
j_call: TRBJ2-5

cdr3_aa: CASSSQGGVETQYF
cdr3_nt: TGTGCCAGCAGTTCCCAGGGAGGCGTCGAGACCCAGTACTTC
clone_size: -
v_call: TRBV6-5
d_call: -
j_call: TRBJ2-5

cdr3_aa: CASSFGPLETQYF
cdr3_nt: TGCGCCAGCAGCTTCGGACCGCTAGAGACCCAGTACTTC
clone_size: -
v_call: TRBV5-1
d_call: -
j_call: TRBJ2-5

cdr3_aa: CSARDRLRGGAYNEQFF
cdr3_nt: TGCAGTGCTAGAGATAGGCTCCGGGGGGGAGCCTACAATGAGCAGTTCTTC
clone_size: -
v_call: TRBV20-1
d_call: TRBD2
j_call: TRBJ2-1

cdr3_aa: CASSPFSGDPYEQYF
cdr3_nt: TGTGCCAGCAGCCCTTTCTCGGGTGACCCCTACGAGCAGTACTTC
clone_size: -
v_call: TRBV6-5
d_call: -
j_call: TRBJ2-7

cdr3_aa: CASSQGVAGTYEQYF
cdr3_nt: TGTGCCAGCAGCCAAGGGGTAGCGGGGACCTACGAGCAGTACTTC
clone_size: few
v_call: TRBV3-1
d_call: TRBD2
j_call: TRBJ2-7

cdr3_aa: CASWTGGGTGAFF
cdr3_nt: TGTGCCAGTTGGACAGGGGGCGGCACGGGTGCTTTCTTT
clone_size: -
v_call: TRBV19
d_call: TRBD1
j_call: TRBJ1-1

cdr3_aa: CSARDPAGDQETQYF
cdr3_nt: TGCAGTGCTAGAGATCCAGCGGGAGACCAAGAGACCCAGTACTTC
clone_size: -
v_call: TRBV20-1
d_call: TRBD2
j_call: TRBJ2-5

cdr3_aa: CASSLPPGTYEQYF
cdr3_nt: TGTGCCAGCAGTTTACCCCCAGGGACCTACGAGCAGTACTTC
clone_size: few
v_call: TRBV12-3/TRBV12-4
d_call: -
j_call: TRBJ2-7

cdr3_aa: CASSLQQGGGNTEAFF
cdr3_nt: TGTGCCAGCAGTCTGCAGCAGGGAGGTGGTAACACTGAAGCTTTCTTT
clone_size: -
v_call: TRBV12-3/TRBV12-4
d_call: -
j_call: TRBJ1-1

cdr3_aa: CASLPGAHDEQFF
cdr3_nt: TGTGCCAGCCTCCCCGGGGCCCACGATGAGCAGTTCTTC
clone_size: -
v_call: TRBV18
d_call: -
j_call: TRBJ2-1

cdr3_aa: CASSLAGGRVRTQYF
cdr3_nt: TGTGCCAGCAGCTTAGCGGGGGGGCGAGTGAGGACCCAGTACTTC
clone_size: -
v_call: TRBV7-2
d_call: -
j_call: TRBJ2-5

cdr3_aa: CASSQERGRSTEAFF
cdr3_nt: TGTGCCAGCAGCCAAGAAAGAGGGCGTAGCACTGAAGCTTTCTTT
clone_size: -
v_call: TRBV4-2
d_call: -
j_call: TRBJ1-1